What follows is one TCR beta chain and its context. The germline gives CDR1 LNHDA, CDR2 SQIVND (reference sequence). CDR3 length: 13 amino acids. V dropped 1 base and J dropped 8; count of bases not matched to a gene: 4. This sample was taken from a study of blood T cell repertoires in COVID-19. Study information: The United States, Italy and Spain supplied acute and convalescent COVID-19 samples. PBMCs, B-cell-depleted T cells, or T cells were the source of the cDNA or gDNA that made up the material.

Per the original data handling: From reference gene primer amplification, estimates of nucleated cell counts were derived. Generated by immunoSEQ multiplex PCR, the TCRdb table keeps only in-frame clones and is missing some. V and J calls plus clone size are reproduced from that table; the DNA served to infer D and trimming. The sample contains 150,000 to 200,000 clones, around nine tenths of which appear only once. V usage is TRBV19 and J usage is TRBJ1-2, with 7 bases that match TRBD1. Sequencing was done on a sample of peripheral blood. The receptor's source is a man between 40 and 49 years old with acute or convalescent COVID-19. For the CDR3, the DNA is TGTGCCAGTAGTATAGTCAGGGGGGACGGCTACACCTTC. Amino acids: CASSIVRGDGYTF.